This T cell receptor (beta chain) was sequenced for a study of blood T cell repertoires in COVID-19. The CDR3 has 13 amino acids. Trimming cost V 0 bases and J 5 bases, with 7 bases left between them. Germline V gene lookup returns CDR1 LGHDT and CDR2 YNNKEL (reference sequence). The repertoire was sequenced with immunoSEQ multiplex PCR; TCRdb's copy has only in-frame clones and lacks some. The table records around 320,000 clones, almost 85% of them present only once. This sequence joins TRBV3-1 (or the pseudogene TRBV3-2) and TRBJ2-5; D is unresolved. The TCR was taken from a human donor in a cohort sampled during active COVID-19. The sequenced sample consisted of peripheral blood. The CDR3 sequence is CASSQEIAETQYF. CDR3 bases: TGTGCCAGCAGCCAAGAAATTGCGGAGACCCAGTACTTC.